This TCR beta chain was observed in a study of CD8+ T cells in alopecia areata (dated by TCRdb to 2016 to 2019). As for the study more broadly: Treated patients were enrolled in an open-label pilot trial of oral tofacitinib at 5 to 10 mg twice daily for moderate-to-severe alopecia areata. In humans, TCRbeta sequencing was performed on scalp tissue and on sorted CD4+ and CD8+ peripheral blood T cells from healthy controls and from patients with patchy or totalis/universalis alopecia areata. Tofacitinib-treated patients had biopsies at baseline and at 4 and 24 weeks of treatment, with a later scalp biopsy in several patients. immunoSEQ multiplex PCR using 35 Vbeta forward primers and 13 Jbeta reverse primers was used to amplify TCRbeta CDR3 regions. Patients stayed on tofacitinib for 6 to 18 months and then had 6 months of follow-up off drug so that delayed response and recurrence could be assessed. To study T cell clonal expansion in alopecia areata, the researchers applied high-throughput TCRbeta sequencing to both the C3H/HeJ mouse model and human patients. RNA was extracted with the PAXgene miRNA kit for fixed scalp, the miRNeasy kit for PBMCs, and the RNeasy kit for mouse skin. Scalp clonality was compared across normal scalp (n=4), patchy alopecia areata scalp (n=8), and alopecia totalis/universalis scalp (n=8). The SALT score, which quantifies the percentage of affected scalp surface area, was used to measure disease severity in treated patients. Overall study outcomes, separate from this receptor: Because the treated cohort was small and included a single nonresponder, larger studies are needed to assess links between baseline CD8+ expansion and response. During tofacitinib treatment, many expanded lesional clones remained in scalp and blood, and this persistence may partly explain relapse after treatment is stopped. Compared with mice, TCR sequences shared between patients were less clear, possibly partly because of HLA diversity across the patient population. Tofacitinib significantly lowered scalp clonality and the number of expanded CD8+ clones among the top 100 scalp clones. Compared with normal scalp, lesional scalp had higher clonality and more expanded CD8+ clones, particularly in alopecia totalis/universalis, a pattern that suggests antigenic drive. Resident alphabeta T cells in normal human skin are also sequenced, complicating scalp TCR repertoire analysis, unlike mouse skin dominated by gammadelta T cells.

This clone was observed a few times. The antigen this receptor binds is unknown. No quality values exist for individual bases; no much larger clone is one base distant. The sample's time point label is to be understood as: 4 weeks on oral tofacitinib. The meaning of the sample's treatment or condition label: oral pan-JAK inhibitor, 5-10 mg twice daily. Lesional scalp punch biopsies and peripheral blood were obtained from alopecia areata patients. PBMCs were separated by density centrifugation and stained for CD3, CD4 and CD8, after which CD4+ and CD8+ T cells were sorted on a FACSAria. V is reduced by 5 bases and J by 6 bases, leaving a spacing of 13 bases between them. The germline V gene yields SGHRS for CDR1 and YFSETQ for CDR2. The CDR3 contains 13 residues, cysteine and phenylalanine counted. The DNA shown is the 39-base CDR3, in frame from base 1. The library relied on the immunoSEQ multiplex PCR assay. For TCR sequencing, RNA was extracted from every sample and reverse transcribed into cDNA to serve as template. SuperScript III was used for first-strand cDNA synthesis, primed with a 2:1 mix of oligo-dT and random hexamers. A synthetic immune receptor repertoire was used to gauge amplification bias, and whatever bias remained was removed computationally. The published analysis was carried out like this. Raw reads were preprocessed for error removal, and CDR3 was defined according to IMGT conventions as running from the conserved cysteine to phenylalanine. Clonality was computed as 1 minus the Shannon entropy, with the entropy normalized by log2 of the number of productive unique TCRs. CD4 or CD8 identity of scalp clones was inferred by cross-referencing scalp TCRbeta sequences with sorted blood CD4 and CD8 repertoires. Drawn from immuneACCESS, this table holds only the in-frame rearrangements with V and J called that TCRdb kept. Clones are partly lost; checked studies trace under half to an unresolved V gene and leave the rest unexplained. For V, J and clone size, that table is used; D and trimming come from the DNA. This sample comprises about 210,000 clones, less than 75% of them detected only once. More than 1.5% of the sample goes to the ten largest clones.

The material was CD4+ T cells sorted from blood, obtained at week 4, from a patient treated with tofacitinib. The clonotype originates from a human donor with alopecia areata. Recombination connected TRBV5-1 to TRBJ2-3, with the D gene not confidently named. CDR3 reads: CASRENWSDTQYF. The DNA is as follows: TGCGCCAGCAGGGAAAACTGGTCGGATACGCAGTATTTT.